This TCR beta chain was identified in a study of regulatory T cells in long-lasting Graves disease. Findings and caveats of the study: Few sampled subjects may have lowered accuracy. With persistent disease, TRBV28, TRBJ1-2 and TRBJ2-5 were the favored segments.

The germline V gene has CDR1 MDHEN and CDR2 SYDVKM. Between the trimmed V and J ends, which lost 7 bases and 5 bases, there was a span of 9 bases. The CDR3 sequence is 12 residues long. Libraries of TCR beta came from iRepertoire HTBI primers plus Arm-PCR of CDR3 regions. From the multiplex PCR reads, TCRdb called clonotypes with MiXCR, one entry per CDR3 protein. The repertoire holds 510,000 or so distinct CDR3 sequences, with about 12% as singletons. Time point given: newly diagnosed GD, antithyroid drugs for less than 3 months. Researchers made the TCR library from RNA that was extracted from PBMCs. This clonotype came up many times. No antigen is known for it. The same sample was also studied in work on T cells in Graves' hyperthyroidism and ophthalmopathy.

Sequencing was performed on peripheral blood mononuclear cells (PBMCs), taken at new diagnosis, from a patient treated with antithyroid drugs. The J gene is TRBJ2-1, the V gene TRBV28; D call uncertain. The clonotype comes from a young woman with Graves disease. CDR3 protein: CASKGDHNEQFF. DNA of the CDR3: TGTGCCAGCAAGGGCGATCACAATGAGCAGTTCTTC.